This T cell receptor beta chain was recorded in a study of PD-1 blockade in classical Hodgkin lymphoma. To note about this clone: As yet, its antigen is unknown.

Brentuximab vedotin exposure varied among the patients, all of whom had relapsed after autologous stem cell transplantation. Study results and limitations: There was a significant rise in CD4+ TCR diversity by C4D1, with no such rise for CD8+. Newly diagnosed patients were reported to exhibit reduced baseline TCR diversity relative to healthy donors. After ASCT, patients who started nivolumab under 1 year later were excluded.

Sequenced by immunoSEQ multiplex PCR; TCRdb stores in-frame clones only, minus some. In the table there are 45,000 to 50,000 clones, 80% of which are singletons. This CDR3 is 14 amino acids long. V was cut by 4 bases and J by 5 bases, with 15 bases left in between. From germline, CDR1 is SGHRS and CDR2 YFSETQ. The source was peripheral blood mononuclear cells (PBMCs), collected before the second cycle of nivolumab. The TCR originated in a human donor with classical Hodgkin lymphoma. The chain employs TRBV5-1 and TRBJ2-5; D is undetermined. DNA for the CDR3: TGCGCCAGCAGCGCCTTAAGGATGGAGGAGACCCAGTACTTC. Protein product: CASSALRMEETQYF.